The clone carrying this TCR beta chain has just a few counts. The source of the sample is a study of T-cell memory formation after mild COVID-19. Study summary: TCR clusters were mostly donor specific.

V lost 0 bases and J 7 bases, leaving 10 bases between the germline ends. The CDR3 runs 13 residues. Germline CDR1 reads SGDLS; CDR2 reads YYNGEE. MiXCR, applied by TCRdb to the 5' RACE reads, yields one record per CDR3 protein. The sample shows 350,000 to 550,000 distinct CDR3 sequences, roughly 18% of them seen only once. This clonotype originated in a man aged 18 to 29 who had mild COVID-19 (a few samples of this study predate the infection). Cell type and time point are not known. The chain links TRBV9 to TRBJ2-5; TRBD2 is a possible D gene (5 bases). What was sequenced was PBMCs or a T cell subset sorted from them (not recorded which). The DNA for the CDR3 is TGTGCCAGCAGCGTAGTGGCAGGAGGGACCCAGTACTTC. Its protein product is CASSVVAGGTQYF.